A selection of T cell receptor beta chains follows, all from one sample in a study of blood T cells in healthy people across ages. TCRdb processed the 5' RACE reads anew with MiXCR; each CDR3 protein has one entry. The profile shows about 1,500,000 distinct CDR3 sequences, 28% of them singletons. What was sequenced was blood. The receptors here all came from a woman aged 30 to 39 in good health. The CDR3 runs from the conserved cysteine through the conserved F or W. D genes are given only for firm matches. Where a row states a size, it is once, few, many or the class of an expanded clone; other rows omit it.

j_call: TRBJ1-4; d_call: TRBD1; clone_size: .; v_call: TRBV6-2/TRBV6-3; cdr3_nt: TGTGCCAGCAGTTACTCGCACGGGACAGGGGGAGAAAAACTGTTTTTT; cdr3_aa: CASSYSHGTGGEKLFF
j_call: TRBJ1-5; d_call: .; clone_size: .; v_call: TRBV20-1; cdr3_nt: TGCAGTGCTAGGCCACAGGGAGGGGACAATCAGCCCCAGCATTTT; cdr3_aa: CSARPQGGDNQPQHF
j_call: TRBJ1-5; d_call: TRBD1; clone_size: .; v_call: TRBV12-5; cdr3_nt: TGTGCTAGTGGCAGCGGACAGGGTCAGCCCCAGCATTTT; cdr3_aa: CASGSGQGQPQHF
j_call: TRBJ1-5; d_call: TRBD1; clone_size: .; v_call: TRBV5-1; cdr3_nt: TGCGCCAGCAGCTTGTGGACAGGGATGGATCAGCCCCAGCATTTT; cdr3_aa: CASSLWTGMDQPQHF
j_call: TRBJ2-7; d_call: TRBD2; clone_size: many; v_call: TRBV28; cdr3_nt: TGTGCCAGCAGTTTAAGGGGACTAGCCTCCTACGAGCAGTACTTC; cdr3_aa: CASSLRGLASYEQYF
j_call: TRBJ2-7; d_call: TRBD1; clone_size: few; v_call: TRBV2; cdr3_nt: TGTGCCAGCGCCGGACAGGGCGTCTCCTACGAGCAGTACTTC; cdr3_aa: CASAGQGVSYEQYF
j_call: TRBJ1-5; d_call: .; clone_size: .; v_call: TRBV6-5; cdr3_nt: TGTGCCAGCAGTTCACCGGGCCTTCGACAGCCCCAGCATTTT; cdr3_aa: CASSSPGLRQPQHF
j_call: TRBJ2-7; d_call: .; clone_size: .; v_call: TRBV6-4; cdr3_nt: TGTGCCAGCAGTGACTCCACCTTCGGGTCCCCCTACAATGAGCAGTACTTC; cdr3_aa: CASSDSTFGSPYNEQYF
j_call: TRBJ2-2; d_call: TRBD2; clone_size: few; v_call: TRBV7-7; cdr3_nt: TGTGCCAGCAGTCAAAGAGGACTAGCGGGAACCGGGGAGCTGTTTTTT; cdr3_aa: CASSQRGLAGTGELFF
j_call: TRBJ2-5; d_call: TRBD1; clone_size: .; v_call: TRBV7-9; cdr3_nt: TGTGCCAGCAGTGCTAGACAGGGCGGCGAGACCCAGTACTTC; cdr3_aa: CASSARQGGETQYF
j_call: TRBJ1-6; d_call: .; clone_size: .; v_call: TRBV7-2; cdr3_nt: TGTGCCAGCAGCTTAAAACAGAGAAATTCACCCCTCCACTTT; cdr3_aa: CASSLKQRNSPLHF
j_call: TRBJ1-2; d_call: TRBD1; clone_size: .; v_call: TRBV4-1; cdr3_nt: TGCGCCAGCAGCCGGGTTTCGGCAGGGGGCGCTTCTAACTATGGCTACACCTTC; cdr3_aa: CASSRVSAGGASNYGYTF
j_call: TRBJ1-2; d_call: TRBD1; clone_size: .; v_call: TRBV13; cdr3_nt: TGTGCCAGCAGCCCACAGGGGAGGCACTATGGCTACACCTTC; cdr3_aa: CASSPQGRHYGYTF
j_call: TRBJ2-5; d_call: .; clone_size: .; v_call: TRBV7-2; cdr3_nt: TGTGCCAGCACCCGGGGCTATTTCGGGAGAGAGGCCCAGTACTTC; cdr3_aa: CASTRGYFGREAQYF
j_call: TRBJ2-7; d_call: TRBD1; clone_size: many; v_call: TRBV6-1; cdr3_nt: TGTGCCACCGGGGGACAGGGAGCCTACGAGCAGTACTTC; cdr3_aa: CATGGQGAYEQYF
j_call: TRBJ1-3; d_call: .; clone_size: .; v_call: TRBV19; cdr3_nt: TGTGCCAGTAAAGGTGAATCTGGAAACACCATATATTTT; cdr3_aa: CASKGESGNTIYF
j_call: TRBJ2-5; d_call: .; clone_size: many; v_call: TRBV4-1; cdr3_nt: TGCGCCAGCAGCCAAGATAGTCGGGTTAGGGGAGAGACCCAGTACTTC; cdr3_aa: CASSQDSRVRGETQYF
j_call: TRBJ2-5; d_call: .; clone_size: .; v_call: TRBV5-1; cdr3_nt: TGCGCCAGCAGGCGTGGGGGTCCCTCCAATTCACAAGAGACCCAGTACTTC; cdr3_aa: CASRRGGPSNSQETQYF
j_call: TRBJ2-1; d_call: .; clone_size: .; v_call: TRBV2; cdr3_nt: TGTGCCAGCATCCCTTCCAGGGCGTCCTACAATGAGCAGTTCTTC; cdr3_aa: CASIPSRASYNEQFF
j_call: TRBJ2-1; d_call: TRBD2; clone_size: .; v_call: TRBV6-5; cdr3_nt: TGTGCCAGCAGTTACGGCGGGAGTCTTTTCAATGAGCAGTTCTTC; cdr3_aa: CASSYGGSLFNEQFF
j_call: TRBJ1-2; d_call: .; clone_size: few; v_call: TRBV7-9; cdr3_nt: TGTGCCAGCAGCTTAGTGACGCCTGTGGGTTACACCTTC; cdr3_aa: CASSLVTPVGYTF
j_call: TRBJ2-5; d_call: .; clone_size: few; v_call: TRBV3-1; cdr3_nt: TGTGCCAGCAGGCTGGGACTCCAAGAGACCCAGTACTTC; cdr3_aa: CASRLGLQETQYF
j_call: TRBJ2-3; d_call: .; clone_size: few; v_call: TRBV11-2; cdr3_nt: TGTGCCAGCAGCCAGGCGCCGGTGCGAGATACGCAGTATTTT; cdr3_aa: CASSQAPVRDTQYF
j_call: TRBJ1-1; d_call: .; clone_size: .; v_call: TRBV6-5; cdr3_nt: TGTGCCAGCAGGGCCGATAATAACACTGAAGCTTTCTTT; cdr3_aa: CASRADNNTEAFF
j_call: TRBJ2-3; d_call: TRBD1; clone_size: few; v_call: TRBV7-2; cdr3_nt: TGTGCCAGCAGCCCAGACAGGGTCCCAGATACGCAGTATTTT; cdr3_aa: CASSPDRVPDTQYF
j_call: TRBJ1-2; d_call: TRBD1; clone_size: few; v_call: TRBV6-2/TRBV6-3; cdr3_nt: TGTGCCGTCCGGGACAGGCCCTATGGCTACACCTTC; cdr3_aa: CAVRDRPYGYTF
j_call: TRBJ2-7; d_call: .; clone_size: few; v_call: TRBV4-3; cdr3_nt: TGCGCCAGCAGCCAAAATGCGGGTTCCTACGAGCAGTACTTC; cdr3_aa: CASSQNAGSYEQYF
j_call: TRBJ1-4; d_call: .; clone_size: .; v_call: TRBV5-1; cdr3_nt: TGCGCCAGCAGCTTGGGCGGGTATCAGCGGGAAAAACTGTTTTTT; cdr3_aa: CASSLGGYQREKLFF
j_call: TRBJ1-5; d_call: TRBD1; clone_size: .; v_call: TRBV27; cdr3_nt: TGTGCCAGCAGTTCCCACAGGGGGCTGGGCAATCAGCCCCAGCATTTT; cdr3_aa: CASSSHRGLGNQPQHF
j_call: TRBJ2-1; d_call: .; clone_size: few; v_call: TRBV28; cdr3_nt: TGTGCCAGCAGACCCCCTGGCAATTCCTACAATGAGCAGTTCTTC; cdr3_aa: CASRPPGNSYNEQFF
j_call: TRBJ2-1; d_call: .; clone_size: .; v_call: TRBV7-6; cdr3_nt: TGTGTCAGCAGCTTAACAGGTCAGGCCGGATACAATGAGCAGTTCTTC; cdr3_aa: CVSSLTGQAGYNEQFF
j_call: TRBJ2-1; d_call: .; clone_size: .; v_call: TRBV15; cdr3_nt: TGTGCCACCAGCCCAAGAAGGGGGGCCCGGGGGGACAATGAGCCGTTCTTC; cdr3_aa: CATSPRRGARGDNEPFF
j_call: TRBJ1-1; d_call: .; clone_size: .; v_call: TRBV29-1; cdr3_nt: TGCAGCGTTTCTTCCCTGACAGGAGCGAACACTGAAGCTTTCTTT; cdr3_aa: CSVSSLTGANTEAFF
j_call: TRBJ2-5; d_call: .; clone_size: few; v_call: TRBV9; cdr3_nt: TGTGCCAGCATGAGGGGCCAGGGCGACAAAATTCAAGAGACCCAGTACTTC; cdr3_aa: CASMRGQGDKIQETQYF